This T cell receptor (beta chain) was sequenced in a study of identical twins listed by TCRdb under 2016. In the study overall: TCR alpha and beta repertoires from monozygotic twins, unrelated adults of various ages and cord blood were deep-sequenced to test whether fetal clonotypes persist. Replicate twin experiments were performed at different times using different library preparation protocols to rule out contamination. Beyond this particular receptor, the publication reports: Fewer insertions were carried by abundant cord blood beta clonotypes, a similar but weaker trend appeared in young adult naive repertoires, and no such trend appeared in memory repertoires. Because the same donors could not be followed over many years, the conclusions relied on cross-sectional statistical analysis. In beta out-of-frame sequences, excess twin sharing was weaker, because having fewer shared sequences lowered the signal-to-noise ratio. In monozygotic twins, out-of-frame TCR alpha sharing was systematically underestimated by recombination models, although the models agreed with sharing between unrelated individuals. Out-of-frame TCR alpha sequences shared between twins showed an excess of low generation-probability sequences compared with coincidental sharing between unrelated individuals. Invariant T cells such as MAIT and iNKT could partly confound zero-insertion analyses, though diverse VJ usage argued against this for most clonotypes.

Only healthy Caucasian donors were included. Three pairs of female monozygotic twins, all aged about 18 to 30 years, were included in the twin cohort. RNA for TCR libraries was isolated from peripheral blood mononuclear cells. V lost 7 bases and J lost 6 bases, and the count of bases not matched to a germline gene is 9. Including the terminal cysteine and phenylalanine, the CDR3 comprises 14 residues. Just the 42-base CDR3 DNA is kept, in frame starting at base 1. The CDR1 and CDR2 encoded by the germline V gene are SNHLY and FYNNEI. This clonotype was detected only a few times. Its recognized antigen is unknown. It has no much larger one-base neighbor in the sample; base qualities were not kept. The protocol used for the library was 5' RACE. The reads were generated on an Illumina HiSeq 2000. A universal primer binding site was introduced by template switching, and a unique molecular identifier was present in the final cDNA, enabling accurate counting of TCR cDNA molecules. First-strand cDNA for TCR alpha and beta chains was synthesized from specific primers in the conserved constant-segment region. Each cDNA library was double barcoded, with a SMART-Mk sample barcode plus Illumina barcodes, to control for contamination. Two successive PCR steps introduced TruSeq adapter sequences along with Illumina sample barcodes. The Illumina HiSeq platform was used with custom primers to sequence TCR alpha and beta cDNA libraries. In the authors' own workflow: Unique molecular identifiers were extracted from raw reads with MiGEC, and CDR3 positions were determined with MiXCR. Recombination models were inferred per individual with the repgenHMM and IGoR tools using an EM algorithm. The analysis of shared clonotypes was done with the tcR package in R, with sharing normalized by the product of cloneset sizes. To study raw recombination without the effects of thymic and clonal selection, out-of-frame nonproductive sequences were analyzed. TCRdb trimmed public reads at Q25 via fastp, called clones via MiXCR and kept in-frame beta chains. When rows share a CDR3 protein, they turn into one entry using the most common DNA and genes. These V and J calls derive from TCRdb rather than the authors' analysis. Counted in this sample were 500,000 to 700,000 distinct CDR3 sequences; just over 7% of them appeared once. The ten largest clones take up 1.5% to 2% of the sample.

A further study also used this sample, focusing on yellow fever vaccine responses in identical twins. That second report states: The authors reported that the T cell response to vaccination in identical twins appeared partly convergent and partly personalized. In identical twins, the study followed T cell clones that responded to the vaccine with precision.

This clonotype originated in a woman aged 18-35 years in good health. This chain joins TRBV2 to TRBJ1-2; TRBD1 aligns with 9 central bases. Sequenced material: PBMCs. The CDR3 amino acid sequence is: CASTIDRGRNGYTF. The nucleotides read TGTGCCAGCACTATTGACAGGGGGAGGAATGGCTACACCTTC.